This is a list of T cell receptor beta chains from one sample in a study of shared clonotypes between healthy human individuals. Measured with immunoSEQ multiplex PCR; TCRdb has only the in-frame clones, and not every one. The sample lists approximately 1.5 million clones, approximately 98% seen once, with around 0.45% in the top ten. The sample taken for sequencing was naive CD4+ T cells sorted from blood. Receptors were obtained from a man aged 25 to 45 in good health. Both conserved end residues are part of each CDR3. Fields, in order: clone size, D gene, V gene, J gene, CDR3 DNA, CDR3 protein. A D gene is named only where the DNA matches it firmly. Some rows mark clone size as missing; the rest say once, few, many or name a class of expanded clone.

clone_size: NA
d_call: NA
v_call: TRBV18
j_call: TRBJ2-7
cdr3_nt: TGTGCCAGCTCACCAGCGGTTGTAGGAGCCTACGAGCAGTACTTC
cdr3_aa: CASSPAVVGAYEQYF

clone_size: NA
d_call: NA
v_call: TRBV5-1
j_call: TRBJ2-5
cdr3_nt: TGCGCCAGCAGCTTCGGGACAATCCAAGAGACCCAGTACTTC
cdr3_aa: CASSFGTIQETQYF

clone_size: once
d_call: TRBD1
v_call: TRBV28
j_call: TRBJ2-7
cdr3_nt: TGTGCCACCATCGGACAGGGTTTTTCCTACGAGCAGTACTTC
cdr3_aa: CATIGQGFSYEQYF

clone_size: NA
d_call: TRBD1
v_call: TRBV9
j_call: TRBJ2-7
cdr3_nt: TGTGCCAGCAGTGGGACAGGGAATTCCTACGAGCAGTACTTC
cdr3_aa: CASSGTGNSYEQYF

clone_size: NA
d_call: NA
v_call: TRBV14
j_call: TRBJ2-2
cdr3_nt: TGTGCCAGCAGCCAAGTTTGGGGACGAGGGGAGCTGTTTTTT
cdr3_aa: CASSQVWGRGELFF

clone_size: once
d_call: NA
v_call: TRBV9
j_call: TRBJ1-1
cdr3_nt: TGTGCCAGCAGCGTAGCACAGTCCACTGAAGCTTTCTTT
cdr3_aa: CASSVAQSTEAFF

clone_size: NA
d_call: NA
v_call: TRBV2
j_call: TRBJ2-2
cdr3_nt: TGTGCCAGCCATTTTTACAGGGACACCGGGGAGCTGTTTTTT
cdr3_aa: CASHFYRDTGELFF

clone_size: NA
d_call: NA
v_call: TRBV28
j_call: TRBJ2-5
cdr3_nt: TGTGCCAGCGGGGGCCTGGGGGAGACCCAGTACTTC
cdr3_aa: CASGGLGETQYF

clone_size: NA
d_call: TRBD1
v_call: TRBV19
j_call: TRBJ1-5
cdr3_nt: TGTGCCAGTAGTAACAGGGGCTGGAACAATCAGCCCCAGCATTTT
cdr3_aa: CASSNRGWNNQPQHF

clone_size: NA
d_call: NA
v_call: TRBV5-5
j_call: TRBJ1-1
cdr3_nt: TGTGCCAGCAGCTTGGCCCCGGGGGCAGGCACTGAAGCTTTCTTT
cdr3_aa: CASSLAPGAGTEAFF

clone_size: NA
d_call: NA
v_call: TRBV5-1
j_call: TRBJ2-3
cdr3_nt: TGCGCCAGCAGCTTGGACCCGGCACTAACCTCCACAGATACGCAGTATTTT
cdr3_aa: CASSLDPALTSTDTQYF

clone_size: NA
d_call: TRBD2
v_call: TRBV7-9
j_call: TRBJ2-3
cdr3_nt: TGTGCCAGCAGCTTAGGAGCGGGAGGTGAAAATACGCAGTATTTT
cdr3_aa: CASSLGAGGENTQYF